The 9 T cell receptor beta chains listed next were all sequenced from one sample in a study of blood T cell repertoires in COVID-19. Using immunoSEQ multiplex PCR, the repertoire was profiled, and TCRdb retains in-frame clones only, with some absent. The table lists about 170,000 clones, approximately 86% of them singletons. The sequenced sample was peripheral blood. All receptors derive from a woman of 80 years or more with COVID-19, enrolled during active disease.

A word on this clone: Other nucleotide sequences in the sample specify the same CDR3. The chain combines TRBV18 with TRBJ1-1, with D perhaps matching TRBD1 (5 bases). V lost 6 bases to trimming and J lost 2 bases, with 13 bases between them. This CDR3 spans 14 amino acids. Germline lookup yields CDR1 KGHSH and CDR2 LQKENI. As DNA, the CDR3 is TGTGCCAGCTCCCCGCAGGGAGGAAACACTGAAGCTTTCTTT. Translating gives CASSPQGGNTEAFF.

The chain recombines TRBV7-9 with TRBJ1-6, with 10 positions matching TRBD1. Germline V gene sequence: CDR1 SEHNR, CDR2 FQNEAQ (reference sequence). V shed 3 bases and J 5 bases; nucleotides not matched to a gene: 4. The CDR3 has 16 amino acids. In nucleotides, the CDR3 is TGTGCCAGCAGCTTCACGGGACAGGGGAATAATTCACCCCTCCACTTT. Translating it yields CASSFTGQGNNSPLHF.

This sequence joins TRBV4-3 and TRBJ1-5; no clear D. The CDR3 has 15 amino acids. V was pared by 0 bases and J by 4 bases, with 10 bases between. Germline V gene data show CDR1 as LGHNA and CDR2 as YSLEER. The CDR3 is CASSQERTGNQPQHF. In DNA form, the CDR3 reads TGCGCCAGCAGCCAAGAAAGGACTGGTAATCAGCCCCAGCATTTT.

The rearrangement uses TRBV28 and TRBJ1-1; D is unclear. The ends were cut back, 6 bases at V and 10 bases at J, with 12 bases in the middle. Germline V lookup: CDR1 MDHEN, CDR2 SYDVKM. CDR3 length equals 11 residues. In DNA form, the CDR3 reads TGTGCCAGCAGCCTTGACAAAGGAGCTTTCTTT. It yields the protein CASSLDKGAFF.

V gene TRBV6-5 combines with J gene TRBJ1-5, with D possibly TRBD1 on 5 matching bases. Trimming shortened V by 10 bases and J by 4 bases, and 17 bases separated the two germline ends. This CDR3 is 14 amino acids long. CDR1 MNHEY and CDR2 SVGAGI come from the germline V gene. The CDR3 DNA sequence: TGTGCCACGCGGGCGGGGCGGCCTAATCAGCCCCAGCATTTT. Protein product: CATRAGRPNQPQHF.

Here the CDR3 DNA reads TGTGCCAGCTCACCACAGGGCGGGAGCACAGATACGCAGTATTTT. It encodes CASSPQGGSTDTQYF. This chain joins TRBV18 and TRBJ2-3; D may be TRBD2 (5 bases). V lost 1 base, J lost 0 bases, and 8 bases lay in between. Germline values: CDR1 KGHSH, CDR2 LQKENI. This CDR3 has 15 amino acids.

The J gene is TRBJ1-2, the V gene TRBV24-1, with 7 nucleotides matching TRBD1. Germline loops: CDR1 KGHDR, CDR2 SFDVKD. CDR3 length: 13 amino acids. Unmatched junction bases numbered 6, after V lost 6 bases and J lost 6 bases. The CDR3 sequence: CATSRQGQHGYTF. CDR3 coding DNA: TGTGCCACCAGTCGACAGGGACAACATGGCTACACCTTC.

This rearrangement joins TRBV5-1 to TRBJ2-1, with 11 bases aligning to TRBD2. Per germline, CDR1 SGHRS and CDR2 YFSETQ. V was clipped by 4 bases and J by 8 bases; unmatched bases: 11. The CDR3 is made up of 16 amino acids. The CDR3 DNA follows: TGCGCCAGCAGCGCCTTAACTAGCGGGAGTGGGGATGAGCAGTTCTTC. Protein product: CASSALTSGSGDEQFF.

The chain links TRBV9 to TRBJ2-7; D possibly corresponds to TRBD2 (6 bases). Germline values: CDR1 SGDLS, CDR2 YYNGEE. This CDR3 spans 18 amino acids. V lost 0 bases and J 6 bases, leaving 25 bases between the germline ends. This CDR3 reads CASSVAPGDSQLSTEQYF. The CDR3 bases are TGTGCCAGCAGCGTAGCCCCCGGGGACTCTCAGTTGAGTACCGAGCAGTACTTC. The entire variable domain, with the rest obtained from reference TRBV9 and TRBJ2-7, is as follows: DSGVTQTPKHLITATGQRVTLRCSPRSGDLSVYWYQQSLDQGLQFLIQYYNGEERAKGNILERFSAQQFPDLHSELNLSSLELGDSALYFCASSVAPGDSQLSTEQYFGPGTRLTVT.